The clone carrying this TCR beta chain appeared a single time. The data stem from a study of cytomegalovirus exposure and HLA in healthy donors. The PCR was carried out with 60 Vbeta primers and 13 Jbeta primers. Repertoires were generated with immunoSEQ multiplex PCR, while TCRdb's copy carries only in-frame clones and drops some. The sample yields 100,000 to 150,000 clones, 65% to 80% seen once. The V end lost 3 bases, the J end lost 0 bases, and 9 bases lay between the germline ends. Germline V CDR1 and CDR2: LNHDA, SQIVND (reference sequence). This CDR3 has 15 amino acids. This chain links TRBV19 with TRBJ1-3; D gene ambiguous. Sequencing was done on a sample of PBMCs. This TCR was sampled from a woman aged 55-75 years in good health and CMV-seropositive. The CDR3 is CASSMLAGSGNTIYF. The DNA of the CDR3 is TGTGCCAGTAGTATGTTGGCGGGCTCTGGAAACACCATATATTTT. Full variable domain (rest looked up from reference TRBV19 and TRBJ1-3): DGGITQSPKYLFRKEGQNVTLSCEQNLNHDAMYWYRQDPGQGLRLIYYSQIVNDFQKGDIAEGYSVSREKKESFPLTVTSAQKNPTAFYLCASSMLAGSGNTIYFGEGSWLTVV.